Presented here are 18 T cell receptor beta chains from one specimen sequenced in a study of regulatory T cells in long-lasting Graves disease. The time point is: newly diagnosed GD, antithyroid drugs for less than 3 months. PBMCs provided the RNA from which the TCR library was made. For TCR beta, libraries came from iRepertoire HTBI primers and Arm-PCR of CDR3 regions. TCRdb re-derived calls from the multiplex PCR reads in MiXCR, one entry per CDR3 protein. The sample consists of some 350,000 distinct CDR3 sequences, under 20% of them appearing once. These same records also appear under a second study, on T cells in Graves' hyperthyroidism and ophthalmopathy.

Material: peripheral blood mononuclear cells (PBMCs), obtained at new diagnosis, from a patient treated with antithyroid drugs. The receptors were gathered from a woman aged 18-29 years with Graves disease.

This clonotype was observed a few times. V and J are TRBV9 and TRBJ1-1, with 8 bases aligning to TRBD1. Trimming cost V 0 bases and J 4 bases; bases outside gene matches: 8. The CDR3 runs to 16 residues. CDR1 and CDR2 from the germline V gene are SGDLS and YYNGEE. In DNA form, the CDR3 reads TGTGCCAGCAGCGTAGTGGCAGGGGGCGAGGTCACTGAAGCTTTCTTT. Its translation is CASSVVAGGEVTEAFF.

This clonotype has at least ten counts. One end of the junction does not line up with germline, which may come from a read error. The chain recombines TRBV20-1 with TRBJ2-1; 7 bases are shared with TRBD2. CDR1 is DFQATT and CDR2 is SNEGSKA in the germline V gene (reference sequence). The CDR3 runs 15 residues. Here the CDR3 reads CSASPGGSSYNEQLF. As DNA, the CDR3 is TGCAGTGCCTCCCCGGGCGGGAGTTCCTACAATGAGCAGCTCTTC.

Only a few counts were recorded for this clonotype. The chain joins TRBV20-1 to TRBJ1-5; D is ambiguous. From germline, CDR1 is DFQATT and CDR2 SNEGSKA (reference sequence). The CDR3 is 12 residues long. The V and J ends lost 3 bases and 6 bases respectively, with 9 bases between them. The CDR3 nucleotides read TGCAGTGCTAGGCGAGTGGGTCAGCCCCAGCATTTT. Protein sequence: CSARRVGQPQHF.

In this sample, this clonotype turned up a few times. Possible read error: a much larger clone is one base away. This is likely a read error, given that the CDR3 carries no conserved phenylalanine or tryptophan at its end. As DNA, the CDR3 is TGTGCCAGCAGCTTGACAGGGGTGTACCAAGAGACCCAGTACCTC. This translates into CASSLTGVYQETQYL. This sequence joins TRBV5-5 and TRBJ2-5; 7 bases fit TRBD1. Trimming cost V 1 base and J 0 bases; bases outside gene matches: 3. The CDR3 covers 15 residues. CDR1 SGHKS and CDR2 YYEKEE come from the germline V gene (reference sequence).

This clonotype was recorded many times. The V gene is TRBV3-1, the J gene TRBJ2-5; D might be TRBD1 (5 bases). V lost 0 bases, J lost 7 bases, and 15 bases lay in between. CDR3 size: 15 residues. CDR1 and CDR2 (germline): LGHDT, YNNKEL (reference sequence). CDR3 region: CASSQDGAASGTQYF. CDR3 nucleotides: TGTGCCAGCAGCCAAGATGGGGCGGCCTCGGGGACCCAGTACTTC.

Comment on this clonotype: A much larger clone lies one base from this, so it may be a read error. The rearrangement uses TRBV2 and TRBJ1-2; 10 bases fit TRBD1. The CDR3 loop spans 16 amino acids. The V gene's germline CDR1 is SNHLY and CDR2 FYNNEI. The CDR3 nucleotides are TGTGCCAGCAGCTTAACCGGGACAGGGGAAAACTATGGCTTCACCTTC. It translates to CASSLTGTGENYGFTF.

This clonotype was detected ten times or more. This chain links TRBV13 with TRBJ1-2, with D unclear. The germline V and J ends were trimmed by 0 bases and 3 bases, with 17 bases remaining between them. In germline, CDR1 is PRHDT, CDR2 FYEKMQ (reference sequence). This CDR3 is built from 17 residues. CDR3 bases: TGTGCCAGCAGCTTAGGCCTAACCCCTGGCGGAGACTATGGCTACACCTTC. Residues: CASSLGLTPGGDYGYTF.

This clonotype was detected many times. V usage is TRBV28 and J usage is TRBJ2-1, with D perhaps matching TRBD2 (7 bases). The CDR3 loop spans 15 amino acids. The V end was cut by 1 base, the J end by 6 bases, with 13 bases between. The germline V gene encodes CDR1 MDHEN and CDR2 SYDVKM. CDR3 in amino acids: CASSLSGEGVNEQFF. CDR3 in DNA: TGTGCCAGCAGTTTATCTGGGGAGGGGGTCAATGAGCAGTTCTTC.

This clonotype was found many times. The CDR3 DNA reads TGTGCCAGCAGGATAAGGGGAACTACTAATGAAAAACTGTTTTTT. Its protein is CASRIRGTTNEKLFF. The chain combines TRBV2 with TRBJ1-4; D is perhaps TRBD1 (5 bases). The germline V and J ends were trimmed by 6 bases and 2 bases, with 13 bases remaining between them. This CDR3 region has 15 residues. The germline V gene has CDR1 SNHLY and CDR2 FYNNEI.

This chain joins TRBV5-6 and TRBJ1-4; a possible D gene is TRBD1 (5 bases). With 2 bases removed from V and 2 bases from J, the gap between germline ends came to 16 bases. Germline V gives CDR1 SGHDT, CDR2 YYEEEE. This CDR3 comprises 17 residues. The CDR3 coding sequence is TGTGCCAGCAGCTTTGGGGCAGATTCGATTACTAATGAAAAACTGTTTTTT. This gives the protein CASSFGADSITNEKLFF.

This clonotype was observed a handful of times. The chain employs TRBV10-3 and TRBJ1-6; tentative D call: TRBD1 (5 bases). This CDR3 spans 14 amino acids. Trimming removed 6 bases from V and 8 bases from J, with 14 bases in between. Looked up from germline, CDR1 is ENHRY and CDR2 is SYGVKD. DNA of the CDR3: TGTGCCATCAGGGAGGCCAGGGCCTATTCACCCCTCCACTTT. This sequence encodes CAIREARAYSPLHF.

This clonotype was found many times. The gene calls are TRBV7-9 and TRBJ1-2; D is ambiguous. Deletions cut 1 base from V and 0 bases from J, with 12 bases between. Germline CDR1 reads SEHNR; CDR2 reads FQNEAQ (reference sequence). CDR3 size: 16 residues. CDR3: CASSLGGQESNYGYTF. In DNA, the CDR3 is TGTGCCAGCAGCTTAGGCGGGCAGGAGTCTAACTATGGCTACACCTTC. The full variable domain, completed using reference TRBV7-9 and TRBJ1-2, is DTGVSQNPRHKITKRGQNVTFRCDPISEHNRLYWYRQTLGQGPEFLTYFQNEAQLEKSRLLSDRFSAERPKGSFSTLEIQRTEQGDSAMYLCASSLGGQESNYGYTFGSGTRLTVV.

The chain uses TRBV20-1 and TRBJ1-1; TRBD1 might be the D (5 bases). In germline, CDR1 is DFQATT, CDR2 SNEGSKA (reference sequence). The CDR3 spans 13 residues. Trimming cost V 3 bases and J 4 bases, with 12 bases left between them. The CDR3 loop is CSARGVVSTEAFF. The CDR3 DNA follows: TGCAGTGCTAGGGGGGTGGTGAGCACTGAAGCTTTCTTT.

This clonotype was recorded many times. V is TRBV12-3 or TRBV12-4 and J is TRBJ2-7, with D perhaps TRBD1 (5 bases). Trimming pared 0 bases from V and 3 bases from J, leaving 6 bases between. This CDR3 has 13 residues. CDR3 sequence: CASSLAGVYEQYF. The CDR3 DNA follows: TGTGCCAGCAGTTTAGCAGGGGTCTACGAGCAGTACTTC.

This clonotype was counted at least ten times. This sequence joins TRBV12-3 or TRBV12-4 and TRBJ2-7; TRBD2 matches 12 bases. CDR3 length: 17 amino acids. J gave up 2 bases and V 4 bases, and 9 bases lay outside the gene matches. The CDR3 loop reads CASSSRTTSGGTYEQYF. CDR3 DNA sequence: TGTGCCAGCAGTTCCCGAACAACTAGCGGGGGGACCTACGAGCAGTACTTC.

This clonotype was observed at least ten times. The chain employs TRBV7-8 and TRBJ2-7; D perhaps matches TRBD2 (5 bases). This CDR3 comprises 14 residues. Trimming removed 7 bases at V and 2 bases at J, with 15 bases between. The germline V gene has CDR1 SGHVS and CDR2 FQNEAQ. The CDR3 DNA reads TGTGCCAGCACCCCAGACTATCGGACCTACGAGCAGTACTTC. Encoded protein: CASTPDYRTYEQYF.

This clonotype was observed at least ten times. This chain uses TRBV20-1 with TRBJ2-2; D is ambiguous. The CDR3 loop spans 14 amino acids. V shed 0 bases and J shed 4 bases, with 9 bases lying between them. Germline V gene sequence: CDR1 DFQATT, CDR2 SNEGSKA (reference sequence). DNA for the CDR3: TGCAGTGCTAGAGAGCCCCGTGGCACCGGGGAGCTGTTTTTT. Protein product: CSAREPRGTGELFF.

The chain joins TRBV11-2 to TRBJ2-7; D is unclear. Germline CDR1 reads SGHAT; CDR2 reads FQNNGV. The CDR3 has 15 residues. V shed 3 bases and J shed 2 bases, with 14 bases lying between them. The CDR3 is CASSFLPDRTYEQYF. DNA for the CDR3: TGTGCCAGCAGCTTTCTCCCGGACCGGACCTACGAGCAGTACTTC.